This TCR beta chain was recovered during a study of neurological immune-mediated disorders. Study summary: Secondary progressive disease was present in 3, and relapsing-remitting disease in 31, of the 35 or so multiple sclerosis patients. Whole-study results and caveats: Phylogenetic grouping assigned the repertoires of 18 of 34 multiple sclerosis patients to a single related-CDR3 cluster, which may represent a signature.

Unsorted libraries were prepared from 2 million PBMCs that had been stored at -80 C. At least ten counts were recorded for this clonotype. The antigen remains unidentified. Germline V lookup: CDR1 SNHLY, CDR2 FYNNEI. V was pared by 2 bases and J by 6 bases, with 11 bases between. The CDR3 spans 13 residues. Every sequencing run produced over 180 million TCR-beta sequences that came from 15-18 subjects. TCRdb re-called the 5' RACE reads through MiXCR, storing one row per CDR3 protein. Among just over 95,000 distinct CDR3 sequences listed, 3.5% were seen once. The TCR comes from a woman between 18 and 29 years old with multiple sclerosis. The chain joins TRBV2 to TRBJ2-7; D perhaps matches TRBD2 (5 bases). Sequenced sample: PBMCs. CDR3: CASSEFLRGEQYF. CDR3 nucleotides: TGTGCCAGCAGTGAATTCCTCCGGGGCGAGCAGTACTTC.